These T cell receptor beta chains were read from a single sample in a study of identical twins. TCRdb reprocessed the 5' RACE reads via MiXCR and lists one record per CDR3 protein. This sample has 1.5 million or so distinct CDR3 sequences, with about 31% found just once. The sequencing sample was made of cord blood. The source is a newborn girl in good health. Each CDR3 is given with its conserved first and last residue. The order of the fields is V gene, clone size, CDR3 length, CDR3 protein. Rows may omit the clone size; those that give it use once, few, many or a size class.

>TRBV28|.|14
CASSFLRESYEQYF
>TRBV7-9|.|16
CASRATGTSGHNEQYF
>TRBV21-1|.|10
CASWRGGYTF
>TRBV4-1|.|12
CASSQDWVEAFF
>TRBV7-2|.|14
CASSFRGFGQPQHF
>TRBV7-6|.|19
CASSLASFFKREPQDTQYF
>TRBV29-1|once|15
CSVATRVGGEETQYF
>TRBV27|.|17
CASSLWLQRPMNTEAFF
>TRBV28|.|13
CASSLFRRGELFF
>TRBV13|.|18
CASSPLLRDSRTYNEQYF
>TRBV7-8|.|14
CASSLVGTGFGYTF
>TRBV5-1|once|16
CASSLGATGGATEAFF
>TRBV12-3/TRBV12-4|.|12
CASSFSGNGYTF
>TRBV7-9|few|14
CASSLVGSQAALHF
>TRBV12-3/TRBV12-4|.|21
CASSSLVPGGRGESSYNEQFF
>TRBV5-1|.|14
CASRQGTASYEQYF
>TRBV18|many|14
CASSPGQGLWGYTF
>TRBV7-2|few|13
CASSLGLEYTQYF
>TRBV12-3/TRBV12-4|.|15
CASSLAAGGTDMQYF
>TRBV6-6|.|16
CASSYTGTRLINEQFF